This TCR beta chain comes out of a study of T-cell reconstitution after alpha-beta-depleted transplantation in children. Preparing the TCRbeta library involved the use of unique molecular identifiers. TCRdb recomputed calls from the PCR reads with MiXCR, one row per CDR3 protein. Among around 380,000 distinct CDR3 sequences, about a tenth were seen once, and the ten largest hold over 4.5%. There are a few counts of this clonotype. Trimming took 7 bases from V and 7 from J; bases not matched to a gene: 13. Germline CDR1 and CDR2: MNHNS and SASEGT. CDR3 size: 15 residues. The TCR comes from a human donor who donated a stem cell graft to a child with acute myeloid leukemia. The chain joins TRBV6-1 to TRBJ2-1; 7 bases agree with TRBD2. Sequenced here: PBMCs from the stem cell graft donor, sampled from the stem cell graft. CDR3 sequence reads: CASTSLARGGNEQFF. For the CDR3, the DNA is TGTGCCAGCACCTCACTAGCGCGGGGTGGGAATGAGCAGTTCTTC.